This T cell receptor beta chain was retrieved from a study of cytomegalovirus exposure and HLA in healthy donors. Study-wide findings and caveats: In a later analysis, DRB1 alleles had the most associated TCRs; HLA-C alleles the fewest. When the data were analyzed later, several of the most significant clusters appeared to be linked to common viral pathogens. Many donors carried some public TCRs, although rarity characterized most TCR sequences. The study had only CMV serostatus as immune exposure information.

PCR primers comprised 60 Vbeta and 13 Jbeta primers. Measured with immunoSEQ multiplex PCR; TCRdb has only the in-frame clones, and not every one. Of more than 85,000 clones listed, around 78% are singletons. With regard to this clone: Its antigen is unknown.

CDR3 size: 16 residues. Per the germline V gene, CDR1 is SGHTA and CDR2 is FQGTGA. V dropped 4 bases and J dropped 5; count of bases not matched to a gene: 5. Specimen: PBMCs. The source is a male donor in good health and CMV-seronegative. The chain has TRBV7-3 and TRBJ2-3, with 14 bases fitting TRBD2. The CDR3 DNA reads TGTGCCAGCAGCTCGGGACTAGCGGGAGCCCTAGATACGCAGTATTTT. This translates into CASSSGLAGALDTQYF.